Listed here is a single T cell receptor beta chain. Its matching antigen is unknown. The treatment here: roughly 20 received Ad26.COV2.S at low or high dose, single or two shots; about 5 received placebo; per-sample allocation not given. It was on day 63 after the first vaccine or placebo injection that samples were taken. Assay: immunoSEQ multiplex PCR; the TCRdb copy retains only in-frame clones and omits some. The table records some 460,000 clones, 89% of them present only once. These data belong to a study of Ad26.COV2.S vaccination and SARS-CoV-2 variants. CDR1 MNHEY and CDR2 SVGAGI come from the germline V gene. This CDR3 is built from 15 residues. The V and J ends lost 5 bases and 4 bases respectively, with 17 bases between them. Whole-study findings and limits: In vaccinated individuals, spike-specific CD8+ and CD4+ T cell responses reportedly displayed substantial breadth. Total responses of T cells may have been underestimated by the analyses of TCR breadth and depth.

The receptor was isolated from a person aged 18 to 59 who received the Ad26.COV2.S COVID-19 vaccine or a placebo. The source material was peripheral blood, sampled in a trial of Ad26.COV2.S vaccine versus placebo. The chain recombines TRBV6-5 with TRBJ1-1; no reliable D call. The CDR3 loop reads CASSPAVSRVTEAFF. CDR3 nucleotides: TGTGCCAGCAGTCCCGCCGTCAGTCGGGTCACTGAAGCTTTCTTT.